Described below is a single T cell receptor (beta chain) sequence and its context. What it recognizes is unknown. The data originate from a study of cytomegalovirus exposure and HLA in healthy donors. The PCR employed 60 Vbeta primers together with 13 Jbeta primers. Profiling relied on immunoSEQ multiplex PCR, and the TCRdb table lists in-frame clones only, not all of them. The sample yields about 130,000 clones, 75% to 85% seen once. Overall study results and limits: Earlier analysis yielded a pattern in which most TCR beta V segments were productive about 87% or about 30% of the time.

The ends lost 9 bases at V and 0 bases at J; junction bases unmatched: 6. CDR1 and CDR2 (germline): MNHEY, SMNVEV (reference sequence). The CDR3 length is 14 residues. What was sequenced was PBMCs. This clonotype originated in a man aged 30 to 45 in good health and CMV-seronegative. This rearrangement joins TRBV27 to TRBJ2-7; TRBD2 aligns across 9 bases. CDR3 bases: TGTGCCAGTTCCCTAGCGGGGCTCTCCTACGAGCAGTACTTC. It translates to CASSLAGLSYEQYF.